Following are 11 T cell receptor beta chains from one sample sequenced in a study of shared clonotypes between healthy human individuals. TCRdb's table, derived via immunoSEQ multiplex PCR, lists solely in-frame clones and lacks some. The sample includes fewer than 650,000 clones, around three quarters of them seen just once. The sample comprised PBMCs. Receptor source: a woman between 40 and 55 years old in good health. Some clones in this sample may be carry-over from other donors' samples.

This clone appeared a few times. The chain is built from TRBV28 and TRBJ2-2; a weak D match, TRBD2 (5 bases). CDR1 and CDR2 from the germline V gene are MDHEN and SYDVKM. The CDR3 consists of 15 residues. V lost 3 bases and J lost 3, with 11 bases in between. Here the CDR3 DNA reads TGTGCCAGCAGTTTCCGGGGTCGCTACACCGGGGAGCTGTTTTTT. Its translation is CASSFRGRYTGELFF.

The CDR3 protein is CASTEDQSGANVLTF. CDR3 nucleotides: TGTGCCAGCACTGAGGACCAATCGGGGGCCAACGTCCTGACTTTC. V gene TRBV2 combines with J gene TRBJ2-6; D call uncertain. This CDR3 has 15 residues. V lost 7 bases and J 4 bases, leaving 14 bases between the germline ends. Germline V gene data show CDR1 as SNHLY and CDR2 as FYNNEI. Together with reference TRBV2 and TRBJ2-6, the CDR3 gives the full variable domain: EPEVTQTPSHQVTQMGQEVILRCVPISNHLYFYWYRQILGQKVEFLVSFYNNEISEKSEIFDDQFSVERPDGSNFTLKIRSTKLEDSAMYFCASTEDQSGANVLTFGAGSRLTVL.

Remarks on this clone: One end of the junction is discordant with germline, which a read error may explain. The chain is built from TRBV2 and TRBJ1-3; D uncertain. Germline V CDR1 and CDR2: SNHLY, FYNNEI. The CDR3 extends over 12 amino acids. CDR3 sequence: CASSPPDPFTSF. The CDR3 DNA reads as TGTGCCAGCAGTCCCCCCGATCCTTTTACCTCCTTT. The full variable domain, rest sourced from reference TRBV2 and TRBJ1-3, is EPEVTQTPSHQVTQMGQEVILRCVPISNHLYFYWYRQILGQKVEFLVSFYNNEISEKSEIFDDQFSVERPDGSNFTLKIRSTKLEDSAMYFCASSPPDPFTSFGEGSWLTVV.

The chain employs TRBV7-2 and TRBJ1-1; D may be TRBD1 (5 bases). The V end lost 3 bases, the J end lost 0 bases, and 11 bases lay between the germline ends. CDR1 is SGHTA and CDR2 is FQGNSA in the germline V gene. The CDR3 has 15 amino acids. This CDR3 is CASSLGLGVNTEAFF. As DNA, the CDR3 is TGTGCCAGCAGCTTGGGACTCGGGGTGAACACTGAAGCTTTCTTT.

In its sample, this clone was seen a few times. This chain uses TRBV7-2 with TRBJ2-4; TRBD1 or TRBD2 may be the D gene (7 bases each). This CDR3 comprises 15 residues. Germline V gives CDR1 SGHTA, CDR2 FQGNSA. With 1 base removed from V and 7 bases from J, the gap between germline ends came to 14 bases. The chain's CDR3 is CASSLVREGANIQYF. DNA of the CDR3: TGTGCCAGCAGCTTAGTCAGGGAGGGGGCGAACATTCAGTACTTC.

The genes are TRBV6-1 and TRBJ1-5; a possible D gene is TRBD1 (5 bases). The CDR3 runs to 15 residues. Germline-derived CDR1 and CDR2 are MNHNS and SASEGT. Trimming took 5 bases from V and 1 from J, leaving 12 bases between them. CDR3 protein: CASSSGGVSNQPQHF. The CDR3 DNA sequence: TGTGCCAGCAGTAGCGGGGGTGTAAGCAATCAGCCCCAGCATTTT.

The V call is TRBV5-4, the J call TRBJ1-1; D is possibly TRBD1 (5 bases). The CDR3 is 16 amino acids. Trimming cost V 4 bases and J 0 bases, with 16 bases left between them. CDR1 is SGHNT and CDR2 is YYREEE in the germline V gene (reference sequence). Here the CDR3 DNA reads TGTGCCAGCAGCCCTCCCGGGGGTTCGGTGAACACTGAAGCTTTCTTT. The encoded protein is CASSPPGGSVNTEAFF.

In its sample, this clone was seen a few times. The V gene is TRBV4-2, the J gene TRBJ1-5; D perhaps matches TRBD1 (5 bases). The CDR3 contains 12 residues. V was trimmed by 1 base and J by 11 bases, leaving 9 bases between them. CDR1 is LGHNA, CDR2 YNFKEQ, per germline. CDR3 in DNA: TGTGCCAGCAGCCAAGGCCGGGACTCCCAGCATTTT. It encodes CASSQGRDSQHF.

The chain uses TRBV20-1 and TRBJ2-7; D gene ambiguous. Germline CDR1 DFQATT, CDR2 SNEGSKA (reference sequence). Trimming shortened V by 3 bases and J by 7 bases, and 10 bases separated the two germline ends. The CDR3 contains 11 residues. CDR3 loop: CSARDGLEQYF. CDR3 nucleotides: TGCAGTGCTAGGGACGGCTTGGAGCAGTACTTC.

This clone was seen only a few times. The likely explanation is a read error, given a far larger clone one base away. The J gene is TRBJ2-7, the V gene TRBV10-3; D is possibly TRBD2 (6 bases). Germline-derived CDR1 and CDR2 are ENHRY and SYGVKD. The CDR3 loop spans 14 amino acids. V was shortened by 2 bases and J by 4 bases, with 12 bases between the two germline ends. The CDR3 nucleotides read TGTGCCATCAGTGAGACTAGCTGGAGGTACGAGCAGTACTTC. Amino acid sequence: CAISETSWRYEQYF.

This clone was detected only once. V is TRBV6-5 and J is TRBJ2-1, with TRBD2 identical over 10 bases. The CDR3 sequence is 16 residues long. CDR1 is MNHEY, CDR2 SVGAGI, per germline. The ends lost 2 bases at V and 8 bases at J; junction bases unmatched: 9. In DNA, the CDR3 is TGTGCCAGCAGTTACGGCCGGCTAGCGGGAGTTTATGAGCAGTTCTTC. Translating it yields CASSYGRLAGVYEQFF.